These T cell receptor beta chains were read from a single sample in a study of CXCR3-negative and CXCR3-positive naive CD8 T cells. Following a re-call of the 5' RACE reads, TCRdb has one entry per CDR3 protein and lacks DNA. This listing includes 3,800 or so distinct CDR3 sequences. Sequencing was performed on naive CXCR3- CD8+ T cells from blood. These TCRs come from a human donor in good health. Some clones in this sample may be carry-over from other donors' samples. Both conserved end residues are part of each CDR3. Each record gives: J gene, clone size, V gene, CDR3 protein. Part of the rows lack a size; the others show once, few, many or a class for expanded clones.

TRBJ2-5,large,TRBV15,CATSRDREETQYF
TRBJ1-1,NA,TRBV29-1,CSVSPSGSPNTEAFF
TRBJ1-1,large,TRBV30,CAWEQLMNTEAFF
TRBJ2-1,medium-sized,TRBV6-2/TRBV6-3,CASRGGLALNEQFF
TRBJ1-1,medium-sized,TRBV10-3,CAISVDTEAFF
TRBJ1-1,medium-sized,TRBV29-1,CSVAVGMNTEAFF
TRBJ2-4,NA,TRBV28,CASSSDRSNIQYF
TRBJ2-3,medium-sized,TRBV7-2,CASSLTPFGSPDTQYF
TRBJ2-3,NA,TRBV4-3,CASSQDEGAGDTQYF
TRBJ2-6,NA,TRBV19,CASSIGFPSGANVLTF
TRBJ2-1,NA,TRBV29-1,CSVEVGNEQFF
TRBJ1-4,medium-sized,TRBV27,CATKGGQGANEKLFF
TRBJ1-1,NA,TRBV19,CASSPGYTEAFF
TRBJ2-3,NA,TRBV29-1,CSLRGLAGLRGPTDTQYF
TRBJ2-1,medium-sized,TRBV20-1,CSASYYNEQFF
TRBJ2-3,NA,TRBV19,CASSPDLNTDTQYF
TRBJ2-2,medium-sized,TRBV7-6,CASSLLVGSTGELFF
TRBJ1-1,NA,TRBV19,CASRAIMNTEAFF
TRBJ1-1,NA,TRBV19,CASRTPGQGQNTEAFF
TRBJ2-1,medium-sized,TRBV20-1,CSARDLSGRALNEQFF
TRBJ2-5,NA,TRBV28,CASSPGPVEETQYF
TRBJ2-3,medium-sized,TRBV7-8,CASSLGRQGVGTDTQYF
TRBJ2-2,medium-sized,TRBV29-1,CSAPGTGGSGELFF
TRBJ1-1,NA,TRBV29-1,CSVAGTGKTEAFF
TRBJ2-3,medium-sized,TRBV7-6,CASSLEGAPDTQYF
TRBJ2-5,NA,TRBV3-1,CASSQGSSHPRETQYF